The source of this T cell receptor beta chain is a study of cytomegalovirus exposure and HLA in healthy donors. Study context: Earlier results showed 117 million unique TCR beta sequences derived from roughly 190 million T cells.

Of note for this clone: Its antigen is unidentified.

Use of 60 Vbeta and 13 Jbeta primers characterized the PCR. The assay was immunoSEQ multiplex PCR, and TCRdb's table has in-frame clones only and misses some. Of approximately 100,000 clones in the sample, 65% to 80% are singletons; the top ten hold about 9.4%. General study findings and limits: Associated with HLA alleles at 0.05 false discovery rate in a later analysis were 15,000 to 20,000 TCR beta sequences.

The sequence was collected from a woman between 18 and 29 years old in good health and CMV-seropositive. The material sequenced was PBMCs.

The CDR3 bases are TGTGCCAGCAGCTATACTATTGGCGACATTCAGTACTTC. Translating gives CASSYTIGDIQYF. The rearrangement links TRBV7-9 to TRBJ2-4; D gene uncertain. This CDR3 contains 13 residues. Germline assignment: CDR1 SEHNR and CDR2 FQNEAQ (reference sequence). Trimming removed 4 bases at V and 8 bases at J, with 12 bases between. The entire variable domain, with the rest obtained from reference TRBV7-9 and TRBJ2-4, is as follows: DTGVSQNPRHKITKRGQNVTFRCDPISEHNRLYWYRQTLGQGPEFLTYFQNEAQLEKSRLLSDRFSAERPKGSFSTLEIQRTEQGDSAMYLCASSYTIGDIQYFGAGTRLSVL.